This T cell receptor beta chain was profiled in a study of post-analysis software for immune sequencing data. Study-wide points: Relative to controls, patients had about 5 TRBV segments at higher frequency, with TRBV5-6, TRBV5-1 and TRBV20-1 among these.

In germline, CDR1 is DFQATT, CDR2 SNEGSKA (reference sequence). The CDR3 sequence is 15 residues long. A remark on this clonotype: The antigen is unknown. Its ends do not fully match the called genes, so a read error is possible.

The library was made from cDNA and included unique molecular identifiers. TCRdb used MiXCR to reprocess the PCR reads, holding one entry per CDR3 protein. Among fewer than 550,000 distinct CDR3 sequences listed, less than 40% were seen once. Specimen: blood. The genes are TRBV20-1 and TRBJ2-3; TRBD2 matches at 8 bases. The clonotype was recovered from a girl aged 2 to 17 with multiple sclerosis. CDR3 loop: CSAREPGLVTDAQYF. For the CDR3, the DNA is TGCAGTGCTAGAGAACCGGGACTAGTCACAGATGCGCAGTATTTT.